The present TCR beta chain was sequenced within a study of blood T cell repertoires in COVID-19. V was trimmed by 0 bases and J by 3 bases, leaving 11 bases between them. The V gene's germline CDR1 is MNHEY and CDR2 SVGAGI. The CDR3 has 15 amino acids. The repertoire was sequenced with immunoSEQ multiplex PCR; TCRdb's copy has only in-frame clones and lacks some. The data hold tens of thousands of clones, with about 86% observed a single time. The genes are TRBV6-5 and TRBJ2-5; no clear D. The material sequenced was peripheral blood. The clonotype was recovered from a woman aged 80 or older with acute or convalescent COVID-19. The CDR3 sequence is CASSYSITDEETQYF. The CDR3 region has the DNA TGTGCCAGCAGTTACTCGATTACAGATGAAGAGACCCAGTACTTC.